Each of the 23 T cell receptor beta chains below was sequenced from the same sample in a study of CD8 T cells in ankylosing spondylitis. Points from the study as a whole: About 8 highly homologous variants formed a TCR beta motif that appeared characteristic of ankylosing spondylitis blood.

TCRdb redid the calling of the 5' RACE reads with MiXCR, one entry per CDR3 protein. This sample carries about 210,000 distinct CDR3 sequences, more than 5.5% of them seen once, and the ten largest clones take 13% to 15%. These receptors are not linked to any known antigen. Sample: blood, either unsorted or a sorted T cell fraction (not recorded which). These receptors were collected from a male donor with ankylosing spondylitis.

This clonotype has at least ten counts. The genes are TRBV6-1 and TRBJ1-1, with no clear D. The CDR3 runs to 14 residues. V was cut by 6 bases and J by 2 bases, with 13 bases left in between. Germline loops: CDR1 MNHNS, CDR2 SASEGT. The CDR3, as DNA: TGTGCCAGCAGGACCTGGCTGCTTAACACTGAAGCTTTCTTT. As protein: CASRTWLLNTEAFF.

This clonotype was detected a few times. V and J are TRBV4-3 and TRBJ2-3; 9 bases agree with TRBD2. This CDR3 spans 19 amino acids. Germline lookup yields CDR1 LGHNA and CDR2 YSLEER. The V and J ends lost 0 bases and 5 bases, in that order; junction bases with no gene match: 15. The chain's CDR3 is CASSQDTGLASGGGDTQYF. DNA of the CDR3: TGCGCCAGCAGCCAAGATACAGGACTAGCGTCCGGGGGGGGAGATACGCAGTATTTT.

The sample holds many counts of this clonotype. This sequence joins TRBV28 and TRBJ2-3, with D uncertain. The CDR3 extends over 17 amino acids. Germline-derived CDR1 and CDR2 are MDHEN and SYDVKM. The germline V and J ends were trimmed by 1 base and 1 base, with 15 bases remaining between them. The CDR3 loop is CASSLSPQYWGTDTQYF. The DNA for the CDR3 is TGTGCCAGCAGTTTATCCCCCCAATACTGGGGCACAGATACGCAGTATTTT. Full variable domain (missing parts from reference TRBV28 and TRBJ2-3): DVKVTQSSRYLVKRTGEKVFLECVQDMDHENMFWYRQDPGLGLRLIYFSYDVKMKEKGDIPEGYSVSREKKERFSLILESASTNQTSMYLCASSLSPQYWGTDTQYFGPGTRLTVL.

This clonotype has ten or more counts. The chain combines TRBV27 with TRBJ2-6; weak D call: TRBD2 (5 bases). This CDR3 has 17 amino acids. In germline, CDR1 is MNHEY, CDR2 SMNVEV (reference sequence). Trimming cost V 6 bases and J 0 bases, with 15 bases left between them. The CDR3 is CASRWTGRPSGANVLTF. CDR3 coding DNA: TGTGCCAGCAGATGGACGGGGAGACCCTCTGGGGCCAACGTCCTGACTTTC. Full variable domain (remainder filled in from reference TRBV27 and TRBJ2-6): EAQVTQNPRYLITVTGKKLTVTCSQNMNHEYMSWYRQDPGLGLRQIYYSMNVEVTDKGDVPEGYKVSRKEKRNFPLILESPSPNQTSLYFCASRWTGRPSGANVLTFGAGSRLTVL.

This clonotype was seen many times. This chain links TRBV6-2 or TRBV6-3 with TRBJ1-2; D not certain. This CDR3 comprises 14 residues. Germline CDR1 MNHEY, CDR2 SVGEGT. V was clipped by 0 bases and J by 6 bases, with 11 bases between them. CDR3 loop: CASSYSHRSDGYTF. In nucleotides, the CDR3 is TGTGCCAGCAGTTACTCTCACAGATCGGATGGCTACACCTTC.

This clonotype occurred many times. The chain links TRBV6-5 to TRBJ2-5, with D perhaps TRBD1 (6 bases). Germline values: CDR1 MNHEY, CDR2 SVGAGI. The CDR3 is 15 amino acids. The ends were cut back, 0 bases at V and 1 base at J, with 9 bases in the middle. The CDR3 coding sequence is TGTGCCAGCAGTTACTCTTCCAGGGGCCAAGAGACCCAGTACTTC. Protein product: CASSYSSRGQETQYF.

This clonotype was found many times. CDR3 nucleotides: TGTGCCAGCAGCTTAGGGGAGGGAATCCTCTCCTACGAGCAGTACTTC. Protein: CASSLGEGILSYEQYF. The gene calls are TRBV7-6 and TRBJ2-7, with 7 bases matching TRBD2. The V gene's germline CDR1 is SGHVS and CDR2 FNYEAQ. V was pared by 1 base and J by 0 bases, with 6 bases of the junction left unmatched. The CDR3 runs 16 residues.

This clonotype was found many times. This chain uses TRBV4-3 with TRBJ2-7, with D tentatively TRBD1 (5 bases). The ends were cut back, 0 bases at V and 2 bases at J, with 8 bases in the middle. The CDR3 runs to 14 residues. Germline V gene lookup returns CDR1 LGHNA and CDR2 YSLEER. The CDR3 DNA follows: TGCGCCAGCAGCCAAGAGCAGGGAACCTACGAGCAGTACTTC. It codes for CASSQEQGTYEQYF.

This clonotype was seen many times. The chain combines TRBV9 with TRBJ2-3; tentatively, D is TRBD2 (5 bases). Trimming took off 6 bases at V and 1 base at J, with 12 bases between the two ends. Germline loops: CDR1 SGDLS, CDR2 YYNGEE. This CDR3 is built from 14 residues. CDR3 amino acids: CASNRRVGTDTQYF. The CDR3 DNA reads as TGTGCCAGCAATAGGCGGGTGGGCACAGATACGCAGTATTTT.

As regards this clonotype: A single base separates this from a much larger clone, so it may be a read error. The chain links TRBV28 to TRBJ2-7; D perhaps matches TRBD1 (5 bases). Germline-derived CDR1 and CDR2 are MDHEN and SYDVKM. This CDR3 is built from 13 residues. The CDR3 bases are TGTGCCAGCAGTTACAGGTCTGTCTACGAGCAGTGCTTC. This codes for CASSYRSVYEQCF. The full variable domain, rest sourced from reference TRBV28 and TRBJ2-7, is DVKVTQSSRYLVKRTGEKVFLECVQDMDHENMFWYRQDPGLGLRLIYFSYDVKMKEKGDIPEGYSVSREKKERFSLILESASTNQTSMYLCASSYRSVYEQCFGPGTRLTVT.

This clonotype turned up a few times. The chain has TRBV7-9 and TRBJ2-5; 7 bases are shared with TRBD2. This CDR3 has 17 residues. CDR1 is SEHNR and CDR2 is FQNEAQ in the germline V gene (reference sequence). Germline trimming cut 3 bases from V and 0 bases from J; bases unmatched to any gene: 10. In nucleotides, the CDR3 is TGTGCCAGCAGCTTCCCCTCGCTAGCGGACTACCAAGAGACCCAGTACTTC. As protein: CASSFPSLADYQETQYF.

The sample holds a few counts of this clonotype. The V gene is TRBV5-5, the J gene TRBJ1-6; the D is unclear. The V end was cut by 5 bases, the J end by 12 bases, with 21 bases between. Per germline, CDR1 SGHKS and CDR2 YYEKEE (reference sequence). This CDR3 has 15 amino acids. CDR3 nucleotide sequence: TGTGCCAGCAGTTCTCCCTTTGAGGGCCTTGTACCCCTCCACTTT. Amino acid sequence: CASSSPFEGLVPLHF.

This clonotype was seen ten or more times. V and J are TRBV2 and TRBJ2-7; D remains ambiguous. Per the germline V gene, CDR1 is SNHLY and CDR2 is FYNNEI. This CDR3 spans 11 amino acids. Trimming shortened V by 6 bases and J by 4 bases, and 7 bases separated the two germline ends. As DNA, the CDR3 is TGTGCCAGCAGCCGGAGTTACGAGCAGTACTTC. Amino acids: CASSRSYEQYF.

This clonotype was seen many times. V is TRBV20-1 and J is TRBJ2-1; 9 nucleotides line up with TRBD2. CDR1 is DFQATT and CDR2 is SNEGSKA in the germline V gene (reference sequence). The V and J ends lost 5 bases and 6 bases, in that order; junction bases with no gene match: 8. CDR3 length: 14 amino acids. The CDR3 coding sequence is TGCAGTGCTCCTAGCGGGATACGTTTCAATGAGCAGTTCTTC. Its translation: CSAPSGIRFNEQFF.

This clonotype was seen repeatedly, ten times or more. V usage is TRBV5-1 and J usage is TRBJ2-7; D may be TRBD2 (6 bases). The CDR3 is 14 amino acids. V was pared by 6 bases and J by 5 bases, with 18 bases between. Germline V gene sequence: CDR1 SGHRS, CDR2 YFSETQ. For the CDR3, the DNA is TGCGCCAGCACCCTCCGGCGGGGAATGGACGAGCAGTACTTC. Its protein is CASTLRRGMDEQYF.

A few counts support this clonotype. This rearrangement joins TRBV7-2 to TRBJ2-7; 7 nucleotides agree with TRBD1. The CDR3 length is 14 residues. After removal of 5 bases from V and 3 bases from J, the junction contained 7 bases not matched to a gene. CDR1 SGHTA and CDR2 FQGNSA come from the germline V gene. CDR3 loop: CASSPTGVIYEQYF. The DNA for the CDR3 is TGTGCCAGCAGCCCAACAGGGGTTATCTACGAGCAGTACTTC.

The genes are TRBV27 and TRBJ2-6; the D gene is possibly TRBD2 (6 bases). The germline gives CDR1 MNHEY, CDR2 SMNVEV (reference sequence). The CDR3 length is 17 residues. Trimming removed 5 bases from V and 13 bases from J, with 27 bases in between. CDR3 in DNA: TGTGCCAGCAGTCCGTGGGCTGCGGGGCCCCAGACCGAGGTCCTGACTTTC. Its translation: CASSPWAAGPQTEVLTF.

The chain uses TRBV4-3 and TRBJ1-4, with TRBD1 matching over 9 bases. This CDR3 is built from 13 residues. Germline trimming cut 1 base from V and 12 bases from J; bases unmatched to any gene: 3. From germline, CDR1 is LGHNA and CDR2 YSLEER. The CDR3 DNA is TGCGCCAGCAGCCAAGGGACAGGGGTGCAACTGTTTTTT. Protein product: CASSQGTGVQLFF.

This clonotype has ten or more counts. The chain links TRBV12-3 or TRBV12-4 to TRBJ1-2; a weak D match, TRBD1 (5 bases). The length of the CDR3 is 14 residues. Trimming shortened V by 2 bases and J by 4 bases, and 11 bases separated the two germline ends. Here the CDR3 reads CASSLNGHSYGYTF. Here the CDR3 DNA reads TGTGCCAGCAGTTTAAACGGACATTCCTATGGCTACACCTTC.

This clonotype was recorded at least ten times. The rearrangement joins TRBV11-2 to TRBJ1-1, with D unclear. There are 15 residues in the CDR3. V was clipped by 1 base and J by 0 bases, with 9 bases between them. The V gene's germline CDR1 is SGHAT and CDR2 FQNNGV. The CDR3 nucleotides are TGTGCCAGCAGCTTAGTCGGCGGGATGAACACTGAAGCTTTCTTT. Translated: CASSLVGGMNTEAFF. The full variable domain, completed using reference TRBV11-2 and TRBJ1-1, is EAGVAQSPRYKIIEKRQSVAFWCNPISGHATLYWYQQILGQGPKLLIQFQNNGVVDDSQLPKDRFSAERLKGVDSTLKIQPAKLEDSAVYLCASSLVGGMNTEAFFGQGTRLTVV.

This clonotype was found many times. The chain uses TRBV5-6 and TRBJ2-7; tentative D call: TRBD1 (5 bases). V was trimmed by 3 bases and J by 4 bases, leaving 17 bases between them. From germline, CDR1 is SGHDT and CDR2 YYEEEE. The length of the CDR3 is 15 residues. The CDR3 DNA is TGTGCCAGCAGCTCAGACAGCCCGAACCCGTACGAGCAGTACTTC. It is translated as CASSSDSPNPYEQYF.

This clonotype was detected many times. The chain combines TRBV6-5 with TRBJ1-1; the D is unclear. Deletions cut 0 bases from V and 2 bases from J, with 13 bases between. CDR3 length: 16 residues. Germline V gene lookup returns CDR1 MNHEY and CDR2 SVGAGI. The CDR3 coding sequence is TGTGCCAGCAGTTACTCGGCGGGCGAAGTTAACACTGAAGCTTTCTTT. Translating gives CASSYSAGEVNTEAFF.

This clonotype was observed many times. The chain's CDR3 is CSARERLNEQFF. In DNA form, the CDR3 reads TGCAGTGCTAGAGAGAGACTCAATGAGCAGTTCTTC. The chain joins TRBV20-1 to TRBJ2-1; D ambiguous. Trimming stripped 0 bases from V and 6 bases from J, with 6 bases between. The CDR3 is 12 amino acids. From germline, CDR1 is DFQATT and CDR2 SNEGSKA (reference sequence).